This T cell receptor (beta chain) emerged from a study of blood T cell repertoires in COVID-19. For the study at large: Sites across the United States, Italy and Spain contributed samples from acute and convalescent COVID-19. The cDNA or gDNA used as material had been derived from T cells, B-cell-depleted T cells, or PBMCs.

The CDR3 has 15 amino acids. Looked up from germline, CDR1 is SGDLS and CDR2 is YYNGEE. With 4 bases clipped from V and 4 bases from J, the junction kept 10 bases outside the gene matches. Per the original data handling: Counts of nucleated cells, estimated from reference gene primer amplification, were obtained. TCRdb's copy holds only in-frame clones and misses some; the assay was immunoSEQ multiplex PCR. V, J and clone size are taken as reported in that table, and D and trimming were inferred from the DNA itself. The repertoire has approximately 150,000 clones, around 90% of them found once; the top ten carry about 4%.

The receptor comes from a woman aged 55-69 years with active or convalescent COVID-19. The sample taken for sequencing was peripheral blood. The chain uses TRBV9 and TRBJ1-1, with 7 bases matching TRBD1. The CDR3 bases are TGTGCCAGCAGCCGAACAGATGAGGGGGCCACTGAAGCTTTCTTT. It yields the protein CASSRTDEGATEAFF.